A selection of T cell receptor beta chains follows, all from one sample in a study of T cell repertoires in cytomegalovirus infection. TCRdb redid the calling of the reads with MiXCR, one entry per CDR3 protein. The repertoire holds approximately 100,000 distinct CDR3 sequences, roughly 39% seen once, with approximately 74% in the top ten. No antigens are known for them. The specimen was CD8+ T cells from cultured PBMCs, collected from culture after CMV antigen stimulation. The receptors were sampled from a human donor in good health (CMV status not recorded). Some clones in this sample may be carry-over from other donors' samples. Both conserved end residues are part of each CDR3. D genes are given only for firm matches. Size is stated for part of the rows, as once, few or many counts, or as a class when the clone is expanded.

cdr3_nt | cdr3_aa | v_call | cdr3_length | j_call | clone_size | d_call
TGTGCCAGCAGCTCGTCTGGGCCGACAGGGGCGGGTGAAAAACTGTTTTTT | CASSSSGPTGAGEKLFF | TRBV7-9 | 17 | TRBJ1-4 | many | TRBD1
TGTGCCAGTATAGAATGGGGCAGCAATAACTATGGCTACACCTTC | CASIEWGSNNYGYTF | TRBV19 | 15 | TRBJ1-2 | few | -
TGTGCCAGCAGCCGGACAGTAACTGGAAACACCATATATTTT | CASSRTVTGNTIYF | TRBV7-9 | 14 | TRBJ1-3 | - | -
TGTGCCAGCAGACCGACTCGGGAAGGGGGGACTTACGAGCAGTACTTC | CASRPTREGGTYEQYF | TRBV11-1 | 16 | TRBJ2-7 | - | -
TGTGCCAGCAGTTTCGGGACAGGGGGCCAATATGGCTACACCTTC | CASSFGTGGQYGYTF | TRBV27 | 15 | TRBJ1-2 | many | TRBD1
TGTGCCAGCAGCGACAGACAGGGGGTGGGCACAGATACGCAGTATTTT | CASSDRQGVGTDTQYF | TRBV13 | 16 | TRBJ2-3 | - | TRBD1
TGTGCCAGCAGCTTCGGGGGAGGGGGCGCTCCCTGGAACACTGAAGCTTTCTTT | CASSFGGGGAPWNTEAFF | TRBV7-6 | 18 | TRBJ1-1 | - | TRBD1
TGTGCCAGCAGCCAAGGCCTGGGGAATTCACCCCTCCACTTT | CASSQGLGNSPLHF | TRBV12-3/TRBV12-4 | 14 | TRBJ1-6 | - | -
TGTGCCTGGAGACCTATCGGGGAAGGATACAATGAGCAGTTCTTC | CAWRPIGEGYNEQFF | TRBV30 | 15 | TRBJ2-1 | - | -
TGTGCCAGCAGCTTGTACGAGGTCGGCAGCTCTAATTCACCCCTCCACTTT | CASSLYEVGSSNSPLHF | TRBV7-6 | 17 | TRBJ1-6 | - | -
TGTGCCAGCAGCGTAGCGGGGGGAACCTCCTACAATGAGCAGTTCTTC | CASSVAGGTSYNEQFF | TRBV9 | 16 | TRBJ2-1 | - | TRBD2
TGTGCCAGCAGTTTTGGCCGAATTGGTGAGCAGTTCTTC | CASSFGRIGEQFF | TRBV27 | 13 | TRBJ2-1 | - | -
TGTGCCAGCAGCTTAGTAGGGACCGAGCAGTTCTTC | CASSLVGTEQFF | TRBV7-6 | 12 | TRBJ2-1 | few | -
TGTGCCAGCAGCTTAGCGCTTTGGCAACTGCCGATTGCACCCCTCCACTTT | CASSLALWQLPIAPLHF | TRBV7-2 | 17 | TRBJ1-6 | few | -
TGTGCCAGCAGTTTGACAGGGGGAAGGAATCAGCCCCAGCATTTT | CASSLTGGRNQPQHF | TRBV12-3/TRBV12-4 | 15 | TRBJ1-5 | - | TRBD1
TGTGCCAGCAGCCAACGTGAGGGATCGATCTCCTACAATGAGCAGTTCTTC | CASSQREGSISYNEQFF | TRBV14 | 17 | TRBJ2-1 | - | -
TGTGCCAGCAGCCTCACAGCTAACTATGGCTACACCTTC | CASSLTANYGYTF | TRBV11-2 | 13 | TRBJ1-2 | few | -
TGTGCCAGCAGCTTGATGGGGTATAATTCACCCCTCCACTTT | CASSLMGYNSPLHF | TRBV5-6 | 14 | TRBJ1-6 | few | -
TGCGCCAGCAGCCTTCGGGTCAACTCCTACAATGAGCAGTTCTTC | CASSLRVNSYNEQFF | TRBV4-1 | 15 | TRBJ2-1 | - | -
TGTGCCAGCAGCTCACGGCGGGGCTTGTCAGACTATGGCTACACCTTC | CASSSRRGLSDYGYTF | TRBV7-9 | 16 | TRBJ1-2 | few | -
TGTGCCAGCAGTCGACGACAGGGGGCTGCGAACACTGAAGCTTTCTTT | CASSRRQGAANTEAFF | TRBV25-1 | 16 | TRBJ1-1 | few | TRBD1
TGTGCCAGTAGTATAAGGGACCCGAACACTGAAGCTTTCTTT | CASSIRDPNTEAFF | TRBV19 | 14 | TRBJ1-1 | - | -
TGTGCCAGCGATTTGGGGGGTACGCAGTATTTT | CASDLGGTQYF | TRBV12-3/TRBV12-4 | 11 | TRBJ2-3 | once | -
TGTGCCAGCAGTTCTTCAGGGCCCGGGGAGCTGTTTTTT | CASSSSGPGELFF | TRBV27 | 13 | TRBJ2-2 | few | -
TGTGCCACCAGTCTGGGGGCTAACTATGGCTACACCTTC | CATSLGANYGYTF | TRBV24-1 | 13 | TRBJ1-2 | - | -
TGTGCCATCAGTGGATCGGGTGGGGGGGCATCGTCAGTTACGCAGTATTTT | CAISGSGGGASSVTQYF | TRBV10-3 | 17 | TRBJ2-3 | once | -
TGTGCCAGTGGGACAGGGGGGAACACTGAAGCTTTCTTT | CASGTGGNTEAFF | TRBV19 | 13 | TRBJ1-1 | - | TRBD1
TGTGCCAGCAGTTCGGGGGTAGATTCACCCCTCCACTTT | CASSSGVDSPLHF | TRBV27 | 13 | TRBJ1-6 | - | -
TGTGCCAGCAGCCCTAGTGTAGGGGGAGCCAAAAACATTCAGTACTTC | CASSPSVGGAKNIQYF | TRBV7-3 | 16 | TRBJ2-4 | few | -
TGTGCCAGCAGGGGACAGCTGGAAGAAAAACTGTTTTTT | CASRGQLEEKLFF | TRBV7-9 | 13 | TRBJ1-4 | few | TRBD1
TGTGCCAGCAACCCCGGGGCCCTGGGGGAGACCCAGTACTTC | CASNPGALGETQYF | TRBV6-1 | 14 | TRBJ2-5 | - | -
TGCAGTGCTACCTCCTTGGGAAGTTACACCGGGGAGCTGTTTTTT | CSATSLGSYTGELFF | TRBV20-1 | 15 | TRBJ2-2 | - | -
TGTGCCAGCAGCCCGAGGGAAGGTACGGGGCGGGCCTACGAGCAGTACTTC | CASSPREGTGRAYEQYF | TRBV6-6 | 17 | TRBJ2-7 | many | -
TGTGCCAGCAGAGACTGGGGGACAGGGGACAATGAGCAGTTCTTC | CASRDWGTGDNEQFF | TRBV6-5 | 15 | TRBJ2-1 | few | TRBD1
TGCACCAGCAGCGGGGCTGTCCAAGAGACCCAGTACTTC | CTSSGAVQETQYF | TRBV4-1 | 13 | TRBJ2-5 | - | TRBD2
TGTGCCATTGGTGGTCTTAACTATGGCTACACCTTC | CAIGGLNYGYTF | TRBV12-3/TRBV12-4 | 12 | TRBJ1-2 | - | -
TGTGCCAGTAGTCTACAGGGAGGGATCACTGAAGCTTTCTTT | CASSLQGGITEAFF | TRBV19 | 14 | TRBJ1-1 | few | -
TGTGCCAGCAGCCCGTCACACTTCGGGGGGGCCGCCTACAATGAGCAGTTCTTC | CASSPSHFGGAAYNEQFF | TRBV11-3 | 18 | TRBJ2-1 | - | TRBD2
TGTGCCAGCAGTTATGGGACAGACTCTGGAAACACCATATATTTT | CASSYGTDSGNTIYF | TRBV6-8 | 15 | TRBJ1-3 | - | TRBD1
TGTGCCAGCAGGCCGGGACAGGGGTACAATGAGCAGTTCTTC | CASRPGQGYNEQFF | TRBV4-2 | 14 | TRBJ2-1 | - | TRBD1
TGTGCCAGCAGCGTCCCTAGCGGGGGGTCGAACACCGGGGAGCTGTTTTTT | CASSVPSGGSNTGELFF | TRBV9 | 17 | TRBJ2-2 | - | TRBD2
TGTGCCAGCAGCTTATGGTGGAATGAGCAGTTCTTC | CASSLWWNEQFF | TRBV7-2 | 12 | TRBJ2-1 | many | -
TGTGCCAGCAGTTCAGGGAGAGGCTACCAGTACTTC | CASSSGRGYQYF | TRBV7-2 | 12 | TRBJ2-7 | - | -
TGTGCCAGCAGCTTACCACCTTTCGATACGCAGTATTTT | CASSLPPFDTQYF | TRBV7-2 | 13 | TRBJ2-3 | - | -
TGTGCCAGCAATTCGGGCGGGGGCAACTACGAGCAGTACTTC | CASNSGGGNYEQYF | TRBV27 | 14 | TRBJ2-7 | - | -
TGTGCCAGCAGCCCCAGTCTGATGCCCGAATACGAGCAGTACTTC | CASSPSLMPEYEQYF | TRBV7-3 | 15 | TRBJ2-7 | - | -
TGTGCCAGCACAGGGGGTAACTATGGCTACACCTTC | CASTGGNYGYTF | TRBV7-9 | 12 | TRBJ1-2 | - | TRBD1
TGCAGCGTTGAAGATCTGTCAGGGGTTTTCTATGGCTACACCTTC | CSVEDLSGVFYGYTF | TRBV29-1 | 15 | TRBJ1-2 | - | -
TGTGCCAGCAGCTTAGCCCCAGCGGGGGGGGCCGGGGAGCTGTTTTTT | CASSLAPAGGAGELFF | TRBV11-2 | 16 | TRBJ2-2 | many | TRBD2
TGTGCCAGCAGACGGACAGGAGACAGCCAAGAGACCCAGTACTTC | CASRRTGDSQETQYF | TRBV12-3/TRBV12-4 | 15 | TRBJ2-5 | once | TRBD1
TGTGCCAGCAGGGGTTGGACTAGCGGCTACCGGCAGTACTTC | CASRGWTSGYRQYF | TRBV27 | 14 | TRBJ2-5 | - | TRBD2
TGTGCCAGCAGTCCATTTTCCGGGACTCCGGGTACCGGGGAGCTGTTTTTT | CASSPFSGTPGTGELFF | TRBV27 | 17 | TRBJ2-2 | - | -
TGCGCCAGCAGCCAAGACTTGGCTAGCCGCGCCGGGGAGCTGTTTTTT | CASSQDLASRAGELFF | TRBV4-1 | 16 | TRBJ2-2 | few | -
TGCGCCAGCAGCCAAGGAAGCCCGGAGGGGCAGTTCTTC | CASSQGSPEGQFF | TRBV4-1 | 13 | TRBJ2-1 | - | -